Described below is a single T cell receptor beta chain sequence and its context. What it binds is unknown. Reverse transcription of about 0.45 to 1 ug RNA used random hexamers. The authors amplified TCR beta CDR3 across 54 Vbeta and 13 Jbeta using immunoSEQ multiplex PCR. One entry per CDR3 protein results from TCRdb running MiXCR on the immunoSEQ multiplex PCR reads. The table includes 300,000 to 350,000 distinct CDR3 sequences, 92% detected once. The CDR3 sequence is 16 residues long. J gave up 4 bases and V 4 bases, and 12 bases lay outside the gene matches. Looked up from germline, CDR1 is SGHRS and CDR2 is YFSETQ. Sequencing of TCR beta covered CD8+ and CD4+ T cells obtained from blood. It was treatment-naive patients with stable or active relapsing-remitting disease who made up the multiple sclerosis controls. The data originate from a study of CD8 T cells in Susac syndrome. Study-wide findings and caveats: That the number of individuals in its TCR sequencing and HLA analysis was relatively small was acknowledged by the study.

The sequence derives from a human donor with multiple sclerosis. What was sequenced was CD4+ T cells from PBMCs. The chain is built from TRBV5-1 and TRBJ2-3; 7 bases are a match to TRBD2. This CDR3 reads CASSMTASGGPDTQYF. The CDR3 DNA is TGCGCCAGCAGCATGACAGCTAGCGGCGGGCCAGATACGCAGTATTTT.